The 20 T cell receptor beta chains presented below share a single source sample, sequenced in a study of blood T cell repertoires in COVID-19. Assay: immunoSEQ multiplex PCR; the TCRdb copy retains only in-frame clones and omits some. The table shows a few hundred thousand clones, with 83% occurring only once. Sequenced material: peripheral blood. The receptors come from a woman aged 25 to 45 with COVID-19, enrolled during active disease.

This chain joins TRBV9 and TRBJ1-6; D is possibly TRBD1 (5 bases). Trimming took 0 bases from V and 10 from J, leaving 11 bases between them. The length of the CDR3 is 14 residues. CDR1 is SGDLS, CDR2 YYNGEE, per germline. CDR3 coding DNA: TGTGCCAGCAGCGTAGGTCAGGGTGGATCACCCCTCCACTTT. It encodes CASSVGQGGSPLHF.

This clone appeared a few times. V and J are TRBV6-2 or TRBV6-3 and TRBJ2-7; D call uncertain. Trimming left V 5 bases short and J 3 bases short, with 5 bases between. CDR1 is MNHEY, CDR2 SVGEGT, per germline. This CDR3 has 11 residues. The CDR3 DNA is TGTGCCAGCAGTGCTATCTACGAGCAGTACTTC. The encoded protein is CASSAIYEQYF.

This clone showed up many times. The chain links TRBV11-3 to TRBJ2-7; 8 bases are a match to TRBD2. The length of the CDR3 is 13 residues. CDR1 and CDR2 (germline): SGHNT, YENEEA. V trimming: 5 bases; J trimming: 6 bases; junction bases outside the gene matches: 6. CDR3 residues: CASSAAGGREQYF. In nucleotides, the CDR3 is TGTGCCAGCAGCGCCGCGGGGGGTCGCGAGCAGTACTTC.

This chain connects TRBV5-1 to TRBJ2-7; 8 bases match TRBD1. After removal of 2 bases from V and 2 bases from J, the junction contained 3 bases not matched to a gene. Germline CDR1 is SGHRS and CDR2 is YFSETQ. This CDR3 is built from 14 residues. CDR3 sequence (DNA): TGCGCCAGCAGCTTCCGGGACAGGACCTACGAGCAGTACTTC. Translating it yields CASSFRDRTYEQYF.

The chain employs TRBV7-2 and TRBJ2-2; 9 bases fit TRBD2. CDR1 SGHTA and CDR2 FQGNSA come from the germline V gene. This CDR3 has 16 residues. V shed 1 base and J 6 bases; nucleotides not matched to a gene: 6. The CDR3 DNA is TGTGCCAGCAGCTTAGGCCCAGCGGGGGGTCCCGGGGAGCTGTTTTTT. Amino acid sequence: CASSLGPAGGPGELFF. The full variable domain, its missing parts supplied by reference TRBV7-2 and TRBJ2-2, is GAGVSQSPSNKVTEKGKDVELRCDPISGHTALYWYRQSLGQGLEFLIYFQGNSAPDKSGLPSDRFSAERTGGSVSTLTIQRTQQEDSAVYLCASSLGPAGGPGELFFGEGSRLTVL.

V is TRBV5-1 and J is TRBJ2-3, with 12 bases identical to TRBD2. Germline trimming cut 5 bases from V and 4 bases from J; bases unmatched to any gene: 8. The CDR3 runs 16 residues. Per germline, CDR1 SGHRS and CDR2 YFSETQ. The CDR3 spells CASSPPTSGGADTQYF. CDR3 nucleotides: TGCGCCAGCAGTCCCCCGACTAGCGGGGGCGCAGATACGCAGTATTTT.

The table lists this clone with a count of one. This sequence joins TRBV7-9 and TRBJ1-1; TRBD1 agrees at 7 bases. The V and J ends lost 4 bases and 1 base, in that order; junction bases with no gene match: 6. The CDR3 loop spans 15 amino acids. CDR1 is SEHNR and CDR2 is FQNEAQ in the germline V gene (reference sequence). CDR3 sequence: CASSSLGTANTEAFF. For the CDR3, the DNA is TGTGCCAGCAGCTCTCTAGGGACAGCGAACACTGAAGCTTTCTTT. The whole variable domain, remainder taken from reference TRBV7-9 and TRBJ1-1, is DTGVSQNPRHKITKRGQNVTFRCDPISEHNRLYWYRQTLGQGPEFLTYFQNEAQLEKSRLLSDRFSAERPKGSFSTLEIQRTEQGDSAMYLCASSSLGTANTEAFFGQGTRLTVV.

Regarding this clone: This same CDR3 is encoded by further DNA sequences in the sample. The chain joins TRBV6-5 to TRBJ1-6, with 7 nucleotides matching TRBD1. The CDR3 consists of 15 residues. Germline CDR1 and CDR2: MNHEY and SVGAGI. The ends lost 0 bases at V and 9 bases at J; junction bases unmatched: 5. CDR3 sequence: CASSYSRQGSSPLHF. In DNA, the CDR3 is TGTGCCAGCAGTTACTCCAGACAGGGCAGTTCACCCCTCCACTTT.

This clone is a singleton in its sample. This rearrangement joins TRBV6-4 to TRBJ2-3, with 8 bases lining up with TRBD2. V was clipped by 5 bases and J by 6 bases; unmatched bases: 7. The CDR3 consists of 14 residues. Germline V gene data show CDR1 as MRHNA and CDR2 as SNTAGT. The chain's CDR3 is CASSPGTGGDTQYF. The CDR3 DNA reads TGTGCCAGCAGTCCAGGCACGGGAGGGGATACGCAGTATTTT.

The chain is built from TRBV7-2 and TRBJ2-7; weak D call: TRBD2 (6 bases). Germline loops: CDR1 SGHTA, CDR2 FQGNSA. The CDR3 runs to 15 residues. Trimming pared 5 bases from V and 3 bases from J, leaving 17 bases between. Here the CDR3 reads CASSPRTADYYEQYF. Here the CDR3 DNA reads TGTGCCAGCAGCCCACGGACGGCGGACTACTACGAGCAGTACTTC.

This chain uses TRBV29-1 with TRBJ2-6; D gene ambiguous. The CDR3 has 15 amino acids. Germline values: CDR1 SQVTM, CDR2 ANQGSEA. Trimming cost V 2 bases and J 0 bases, with 8 bases left between them. This CDR3 is CSVEIGASGANVLTF. The CDR3 DNA is TGCAGCGTTGAAATAGGAGCCTCTGGGGCCAACGTCCTGACTTTC.

V is TRBV6-2 or TRBV6-3 and J is TRBJ2-5; TRBD2 aligns across 13 bases. The CDR3 extends over 15 amino acids. V trimming: 5 bases; J trimming: 11 bases; junction bases outside the gene matches: 11. Germline CDR1 is MNHEY and CDR2 is SVGEGT. This CDR3 reads CASSLLGTSGDWQYF. The CDR3 DNA reads TGTGCCAGCAGTCTCCTGGGGACTAGCGGGGACTGGCAGTACTTC.

In this sample, this clone turned up a few times. V and J are TRBV7-2 and TRBJ2-7, with D unclear. The CDR3 runs 13 residues. Germline assignment: CDR1 SGHTA and CDR2 FQGNSA. Trimming cost V 2 bases and J 6 bases, with 11 bases left between them. CDR3 coding DNA: TGTGCCAGCAGCTTAACCGGGTATGGCGAGCAGTACTTC. Protein product: CASSLTGYGEQYF. Drawing the rest from reference TRBV7-2 and TRBJ2-7, the complete variable domain is GAGVSQSPSNKVTEKGKDVELRCDPISGHTALYWYRQSLGQGLEFLIYFQGNSAPDKSGLPSDRFSAERTGGSVSTLTIQRTQQEDSAVYLCASSLTGYGEQYFGPGTRLTVT.

This clone came up a few times. The genes are TRBV5-4 and TRBJ2-3, with a weak D call TRBD2 (5 bases). CDR1 SGHNT and CDR2 YYREEE come from the germline V gene (reference sequence). V was clipped by 0 bases and J by 2 bases, with 10 bases between them. The CDR3 sequence is 15 residues long. For the CDR3, the DNA is TGTGCCAGCAGCTTGGGGGAGACCTCCACAGATACGCAGTATTTT. This gives the protein CASSLGETSTDTQYF.

The chain has TRBV30 and TRBJ2-7; the D gene is possibly TRBD1 (5 bases). CDR1 is GTSNPN and CDR2 is SVGIG in the germline V gene (reference sequence). The CDR3 length is 13 residues. The ends were cut back, 2 bases at V and 3 bases at J, with 11 bases in the middle. The CDR3 region is CAWSTPRVYEQYF. DNA of the CDR3: TGTGCCTGGAGTACCCCCAGGGTCTACGAGCAGTACTTC.

J is TRBJ1-1 and V is TRBV7-8; D ambiguous. From germline, CDR1 is SGHVS and CDR2 FQNEAQ. This CDR3 contains 15 residues. Trimming removed 1 base from V and 5 bases from J, with 14 bases in between. Written as DNA, the CDR3 is TGTGCCAGCAGCTTAGAGGCGGCGGTAGAAACTGAAGCTTTCTTT. It specifies CASSLEAAVETEAFF.

V and J are TRBV9 and TRBJ2-5; TRBD2 might be the D (6 bases). Trimming left V 4 bases short and J 7 bases short, with 14 bases between. The CDR3 is 13 residues long. From germline, CDR1 is SGDLS and CDR2 YYNGEE. The CDR3 DNA reads as TGTGCCAGCAGCATCAGGGAGGTTGGGACCCAGTACTTC. Protein sequence: CASSIREVGTQYF.

The V call is TRBV5-6, the J call TRBJ2-5; D is perhaps TRBD2 (6 bases). This CDR3 is 15 amino acids long. V lost 0 bases, J lost 1 base, and 10 bases lay in between. Germline CDR1 reads SGHDT; CDR2 reads YYEEEE. The CDR3, as DNA: TGTGCCAGCAGCTTGGAGGACTATTTCCAAGAGACCCAGTACTTC. Its translation is CASSLEDYFQETQYF. Filled out from reference TRBV5-6 and TRBJ2-5, the complete variable domain reads DAGVTQSPTHLIKTRGQQVTLRCSPKSGHDTVSWYQQALGQGPQFIFQYYEEEERQRGNFPDRFSGHQFPNYSSELNVNALLLGDSALYLCASSLEDYFQETQYFGPGTRLLVL.

The chain combines TRBV14 with TRBJ2-7; D uncertain. Per the germline V gene, CDR1 is SGHDN and CDR2 is FVKESK. The V gene lost 0 bases and the J gene lost 0 bases, with 9 bases spanning the gap. CDR3 length: 15 residues. CDR3 DNA sequence: TGTGCCAGCAGCCAAGATTATGGGCCCTCCTACGAGCAGTACTTC. It is translated as CASSQDYGPSYEQYF.

The chain is built from TRBV7-9 and TRBJ1-4; perhaps TRBD1 as D (6 bases). Trimming shortened V by 1 base and J by 4 bases, and 13 bases separated the two germline ends. Looked up from germline, CDR1 is SEHNR and CDR2 is FQNEAQ (reference sequence). The length of the CDR3 is 16 residues. The CDR3 sequence: CASSLVLWTDNEKLFF. Here the CDR3 DNA reads TGTGCCAGCAGCTTAGTTTTGTGGACAGATAATGAAAAACTGTTTTTT.